This is a list of T cell receptor beta chains from one sample in a study of T cell responses to AZD1222 COVID-19 vaccine. The method was immunoSEQ multiplex PCR; TCRdb's version includes in-frame clones alone and lacks a portion of them. The profile shows 100,000 to 140,000 clones, 91% of them singletons. The source material was peripheral blood, sampled on day 0 of AZD1222 vaccination. The source of these receptors is an adult in good health. Both conserved end residues are part of each CDR3. Fields, in order: V gene, clone size, J gene, D gene, CDR3 DNA, CDR3 protein. The D gene is left open where the match is weak. Expanded clones get a size class; other rows say once, few or many, or leave the size out.

>TRBV29-1|-|TRBJ2-3|-
TGCAGCGTTGCCCTGACACTTAGCACAGATACGCAGTATTTT
CSVALTLSTDTQYF
>TRBV7-2|once|TRBJ2-3|-
TGTGCCAGCAGCCTCTGGAACGGGGATACGCAGTATTTT
CASSLWNGDTQYF
>TRBV6-2/TRBV6-3|-|TRBJ2-7|-
TGTGCCAGCAGTTACGTTAATGTGGAAAGTCGCTACGAGCAGTACTTC
CASSYVNVESRYEQYF
>TRBV14|-|TRBJ1-6|-
TGTGCCAGCAGCCAAGAACTGGCCTATTCACCCCTCCACTTT
CASSQELAYSPLHF
>TRBV6-2/TRBV6-3|-|TRBJ1-2|-
TGTGCCAGCAGCCAGACAGACGTCGGGGGCTACACCTTC
CASSQTDVGGYTF
>TRBV30|-|TRBJ1-3|TRBD1
TGTGCCTGGAGTGTATCAACAGGGGTTGGAAACACCATATATTTT
CAWSVSTGVGNTIYF
>TRBV18|once|TRBJ2-7|-
TGTGCCAGCTCACCCTGGGAGTTCCACTCCTACGAGCAGTACTTC
CASSPWEFHSYEQYF
>TRBV12-3/TRBV12-4|-|TRBJ2-7|-
TGTGCCAGCAGTAACTCCTACGAGCAGTACTTC
CASSNSYEQYF
>TRBV18|-|TRBJ2-1|TRBD2
TGTGCCAGCTCTTTATCCGGGGGGGCTAATGAGCAGTTCTTC
CASSLSGGANEQFF
>TRBV5-4|once|TRBJ2-3|-
TGTGCCAGCAGCCAGGACCCGAGGGGCACAGATACGCAGTATTTT
CASSQDPRGTDTQYF
>TRBV5-3|-|TRBJ2-7|-
TGTGCCAGAAGCTTGTGGGGCCAGGAAAGTTACGAGCAGTACTTC
CARSLWGQESYEQYF
>TRBV5-4|once|TRBJ1-3|-
TGTGCCAGCAGCCTGGGACTCTCTGGAAACACCATATATTTT
CASSLGLSGNTIYF
>TRBV4-3|-|TRBJ1-3|-
TGCGCCAGCAGCCAAGATGGGGCGGAGGGAAACACCATATATTTT
CASSQDGAEGNTIYF
>TRBV29-1|-|TRBJ2-7|-
TGCAGCGCCGAAGGGGGGAGCTCCTACGAGCAGTACTTC
CSAEGGSSYEQYF
>TRBV30|-|TRBJ1-4|-
TGTGCCTGGGAGGTGGTCACTAATGAAAAACTGTTTTTT
CAWEVVTNEKLFF
>TRBV27|-|TRBJ1-2|-
TGTGCCAGCAGTATTCTACAGGGTTCTGGCTACACCTTC
CASSILQGSGYTF
>TRBV23-1|-|TRBJ2-7|TRBD2
TGCGCCAGCCGATCCCCGGGGGGGCTGTACGAGCAGTACTTC
CASRSPGGLYEQYF
>TRBV6-2/TRBV6-3|-|TRBJ2-5|TRBD2
TGTGCCAGCAGTTTCGACCCGGGACTAGCGGGGGAGTACCAAGAGACCCAGTACTTC
CASSFDPGLAGEYQETQYF
>TRBV19|-|TRBJ2-2|-
TGTGCCAGTAGTACTAGGAACACCGGGGAGCTGTTTTTT
CASSTRNTGELFF
>TRBV6-2/TRBV6-3|-|TRBJ2-7|-
TGTGCCAGCAGTAGGGGTTCTCGAACCACCTACGAGCAGTACTTC
CASSRGSRTTYEQYF
>TRBV4-1|-|TRBJ1-2|-
TGCGCCAGCAGCCAAACCCCGACAGGAACCTATGGCTACACCTTC
CASSQTPTGTYGYTF
>TRBV7-2|-|TRBJ2-7|-
TGTGCCAGCAGCTTAGGTCCTACCTCCTACGAGCAGTACTTC
CASSLGPTSYEQYF
>TRBV7-8|-|TRBJ1-3|-
TGTGCCAGCAGCTTGCGTATCAGCTCTGGAAACACCATATATTTT
CASSLRISSGNTIYF
>TRBV14|-|TRBJ2-2|-
TGTGCCAGCAGCCAAGTAAGGGGGGCCGGGAACACCGGGGAGCTGTTTTTT
CASSQVRGAGNTGELFF
>TRBV4-1|few|TRBJ2-3|TRBD2
TGCGCCAGCAGCCGAGGACTAGCGGGGGACCCATTAAACACAGATACGCAGTATTTT
CASSRGLAGDPLNTDTQYF
>TRBV28|-|TRBJ2-6|-
TGTGCCAGCAGAGCACTTTCTGGGGCCAACGTCCTGACTTTC
CASRALSGANVLTF
>TRBV4-1|-|TRBJ1-2|-
TGCGCCAGCAGCCAGTCAGGGTCTGGCTACACCTTC
CASSQSGSGYTF
>TRBV4-1|-|TRBJ1-2|TRBD1
TGCGCCAGCAGCCAAGGTGCGTGGGACAGGGAAAGGGCTCGTAACTATGGCTACACCTTC
CASSQGAWDRERARNYGYTF
>TRBV6-5|-|TRBJ2-5|TRBD1
TGTGCCAGCAGAAGGACAGGGGGCCGGGAGACCCAGTACTTC
CASRRTGGRETQYF
>TRBV12-5|-|TRBJ1-5|TRBD1
TGTGCTAGTGGTTTGGTAGCAGGGGGGTATCAGCCCCAGCATTTT
CASGLVAGGYQPQHF
>TRBV7-8|-|TRBJ2-2|-
TGTGCCAGCAGCTCAAGTGGACGGGAAGAAACCGGGGAGCTGTTTTTT
CASSSSGREETGELFF
>TRBV5-4|-|TRBJ2-1|TRBD2
TGTGCCAGCAGCTTTAGGGGACTAGCGGACAATGAGCAGTTCTTC
CASSFRGLADNEQFF
>TRBV20-1|-|TRBJ1-6|-
TGCAGTGCTAGTAGGGGCAGCCCTAATTCACCCCTCCACTTT
CSASRGSPNSPLHF
>TRBV19|-|TRBJ2-7|-
TGTGCCAGTAGTATAGTGTCGACAGACCTACGAGGGCAGTACTTC
CASSIVSTDLRGQYF
>TRBV5-4|-|TRBJ1-1|-
TGTGCCAGCAGCTCCCAGGGGTTTGTGGGCACTGAAGCTTTCTTT
CASSSQGFVGTEAFF
>TRBV6-2/TRBV6-3|-|TRBJ2-1|TRBD2
TGTGCCAGCAGCATACAAACTAGCGGGGGCTTCAATGAGCAGTTCTTC
CASSIQTSGGFNEQFF
>TRBV7-2|once|TRBJ2-1|TRBD1
TGTGCCAGCAGCTTAGAAGGGACAGGGTCTTATTTTATAGACAATGAGCAGTTCTTC
CASSLEGTGSYFIDNEQFF
>TRBV25-1|-|TRBJ2-1|TRBD1
TGTGCCAGCAGTGGGGGACAGGGGGTCGATGAGCAGTTCTTC
CASSGGQGVDEQFF
>TRBV7-9|-|TRBJ2-1|-
TGTGCCAGCAGCTTAGCGGGGACCGAGCAGTTCTTC
CASSLAGTEQFF
>TRBV4-3|few|TRBJ1-5|-
TGCGCCAGCAGCCAAGTCAGGGACTATAGCAATCAGCCCCAGCATTTT
CASSQVRDYSNQPQHF
>TRBV9|-|TRBJ2-1|TRBD2
TGTGCCAGCGGGTTGAAGCGGGAGAACAATGAGCAGTTCTTC
CASGLKRENNEQFF
>TRBV18|-|TRBJ1-2|-
TGTGCCAGCTCACCTGAGCGCAGTCTTTCTTATGGCTACACCTTC
CASSPERSLSYGYTF
>TRBV5-1|-|TRBJ2-2|TRBD2
TGCGCCAGCAGGGGACTAGCGGGGGGCCTTCCGAACACCGGGGAGCTGTTTTTT
CASRGLAGGLPNTGELFF
>TRBV29-1|-|TRBJ2-4|TRBD2
TGCACCGCGGGGGACATTCAGTACTTC
CTAGDIQYF
>TRBV7-6|-|TRBJ2-5|TRBD1
TGTGCCAGCAGCCCTCCCCGGACAGGGGGAGAGACCCAGTACTTC
CASSPPRTGGETQYF
>TRBV2|-|TRBJ1-1|-
TGTGCCAGCAGTGTAGTGGGTGAGAACACTGAAGCTTTCTTT
CASSVVGENTEAFF
>TRBV4-2|-|TRBJ2-1|TRBD2
TGTGCCAGCAGCCAAGATCGCGGGGGGGTAAGCTACAATGAGCAGTTCTTC
CASSQDRGGVSYNEQFF